This T cell receptor beta chain was recorded in a study of cytomegalovirus exposure and HLA in healthy donors. PCR used 60 Vbeta primers and 13 Jbeta primers. Sequenced by immunoSEQ multiplex PCR; TCRdb stores in-frame clones only, minus some. Among 190,000 or so clones, roughly 80% were seen once, and the ten largest hold 0.65%. Trimming pared 3 bases from V and 4 bases from J, leaving 15 bases between. Germline V gives CDR1 SGHTA, CDR2 FQGNSA. The CDR3 has 15 residues. With respect to this clone: Its target is unknown.

Notes on the study in general: When a later analysis was performed, an Asian-associated ancestry cluster reportedly had fewer N-insertions than the 666-donor mean. In vitro testing confirmed a few CMV-associated chains as specific for CMV antigens. Reports showed the classifier diagnosing cytomegalovirus status with high specificity and sensitivity. Clonal expansion, a later analysis showed, was greater in HLA-associated TCR beta chains than in equally common others.

The sequenced sample was PBMCs. This clonotype was sampled from a boy aged 5 to 17 in good health and CMV-seronegative. This chain links TRBV7-2 with TRBJ1-2, with D tentatively TRBD1 (6 bases). Here the CDR3 reads CASSFYADSLYGYTF. The CDR3 coding sequence is TGTGCCAGCAGCTTTTACGCGGACAGTCTCTATGGCTACACCTTC.